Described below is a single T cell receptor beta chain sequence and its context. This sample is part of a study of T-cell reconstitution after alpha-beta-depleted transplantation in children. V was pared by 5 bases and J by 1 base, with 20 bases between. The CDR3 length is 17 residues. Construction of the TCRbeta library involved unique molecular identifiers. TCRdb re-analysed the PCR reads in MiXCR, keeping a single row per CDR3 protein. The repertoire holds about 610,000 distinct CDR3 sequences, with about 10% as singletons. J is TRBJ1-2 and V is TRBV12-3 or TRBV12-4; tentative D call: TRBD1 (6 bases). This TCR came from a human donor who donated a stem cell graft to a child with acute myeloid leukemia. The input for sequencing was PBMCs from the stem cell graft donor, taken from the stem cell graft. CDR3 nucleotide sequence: TGTGCCAGCAGTCCAATACTACCCGGACAGATTAACTATGGCTACACCTTC. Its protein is CASSPILPGQINYGYTF.